These 23 T cell receptor beta chains originate from one sample sequenced in a study of cytomegalovirus exposure and HLA in healthy donors. PCR used 60 Vbeta primers and 13 Jbeta primers. Here immunoSEQ multiplex PCR was the method, and the copy in TCRdb shows in-frame clones only, minus some. Among 100,000 to 150,000 clones listed, 81% were seen once. Specimen: PBMCs. The origin of the receptors is a woman in her 30s in good health and CMV-seronegative.

This chain uses TRBV29-1 with TRBJ2-2; 8 bases agree with TRBD1. The germline CDR1 and CDR2 sequences are SQVTM and ANQGSEA. After removal of 6 bases from V and 0 bases from J, the junction contained 3 bases not matched to a gene. The CDR3 length is 14 residues. The CDR3: CSVPQGANTGELFF. In DNA form, the CDR3 reads TGCAGCGTACCACAGGGGGCGAACACCGGGGAGCTGTTTTTT.

The rearrangement joins TRBV9 to TRBJ2-3, with unresolved D. The CDR3 spans 14 residues. V was shortened by 0 bases and J by 4 bases, with 9 bases between the two germline ends. The germline V gene has CDR1 SGDLS and CDR2 YYNGEE. The CDR3 DNA is TGTGCCAGCAGCGTAGTACTAAACGCAGATACGCAGTATTTT. It encodes CASSVVLNADTQYF.

This clone was found a few times. The DNA for the CDR3 is TGCGCCAGCAGCTTGGGGACTAGCGGGGGGCAAGAGACCCAGTACTTC. This translates into CASSLGTSGGQETQYF. The rearrangement joins TRBV5-1 to TRBJ2-5; 14 bases align to TRBD2. Germline values: CDR1 SGHRS, CDR2 YFSETQ. The CDR3 length is 16 residues. With V trimmed by 0 bases and J by 2 bases, 0 bases remained unmatched.

This clone was recorded once. V and J are TRBV2 and TRBJ2-3; D call uncertain. With 6 bases removed from V and 1 base from J, the gap between germline ends came to 14 bases. Germline V gene lookup returns CDR1 SNHLY and CDR2 FYNNEI. This CDR3 is built from 15 residues. CDR3 residues: CASSLGFTGTDTQYF. The DNA for the CDR3 is TGTGCCAGCAGCTTGGGCTTTACTGGCACAGATACGCAGTATTTT.

The V and J genes are TRBV2 and TRBJ2-3; a possible D gene is TRBD1 (5 bases). Looked up from germline, CDR1 is SNHLY and CDR2 is FYNNEI. The V gene lost 3 bases and the J gene lost 3 bases, with 13 bases spanning the gap. The CDR3 totals 15 residues. The CDR3 DNA reads as TGTGCCAGCAGTGATACAGGTGCGACTACAGATACGCAGTATTTT. It is translated as CASSDTGATTDTQYF.

CDR3 residues: CASSPLAGEDNEQFF. DNA for the CDR3: TGTGCCAGCAGTCCGCTAGCGGGAGAGGACAATGAGCAGTTCTTC. V gene TRBV7-6 combines with J gene TRBJ2-1; 10 bases agree with TRBD2. Germline V lookup: CDR1 SGHVS, CDR2 FNYEAQ. This CDR3 is 15 amino acids long. V was clipped by 6 bases and J by 5 bases; unmatched bases: 7.

The chain links TRBV30 to TRBJ2-1; no firm D call. This CDR3 is 11 amino acids long. Trimming cost V 4 bases and J 7 bases, with 8 bases left between them. CDR1 and CDR2 (germline): GTSNPN, SVGIG (reference sequence). The CDR3 DNA reads as TGTGCCTGGACATACCTAAATGAGCAGTTCTTC. As protein: CAWTYLNEQFF. The whole variable domain, filled in from reference TRBV30 and TRBJ2-1, reads SQTIHQWPATLVQPVGSPLSLECTVEGTSNPNLYWYRQAAGRGLQLLFYSVGIGQISSEVPQNLSASRPQDRQFILSSKKLLLSDSGFYLCAWTYLNEQFFGPGTRLTVL.

The rearrangement uses TRBV7-2 and TRBJ2-1, with a possible D match to TRBD1 (5 bases). CDR1 and CDR2 (germline): SGHTA, FQGNSA. Trimming stripped 5 bases from V and 14 bases from J, with 22 bases between. The length of the CDR3 is 14 residues. The CDR3 reads CASSPTPGQGWKFF. In nucleotides, the CDR3 is TGTGCCAGCAGCCCTACCCCTGGGCAGGGTTGGAAGTTCTTC.

The J gene is TRBJ1-6, the V gene TRBV18; D remains unclear. Per germline, CDR1 KGHSH and CDR2 LQKENI. V lost 2 bases to trimming and J lost 7 bases, with 6 bases between them. The CDR3 sequence is 13 residues long. Here the CDR3 reads CASSPGHNSPLHF. Written as DNA, the CDR3 is TGTGCCAGCTCACCAGGGCACAATTCACCCCTCCACTTT. Combining the CDR3 with reference TRBV18 and TRBJ1-6 gives the whole variable domain NAGVMQNPRHLVRRRGQEARLRCSPMKGHSHVYWYRQLPEEGLKFMVYLQKENIIDESGMPKERFSAEFPKEGPSILRIQQVVRGDSAAYFCASSPGHNSPLHFGNGTRLTVT.

The gene calls are TRBV7-9 and TRBJ2-1, with 7 bases lining up with TRBD2. The length of the CDR3 is 13 residues. CDR1 SEHNR and CDR2 FQNEAQ come from the germline V gene (reference sequence). J lost 10 bases, V lost 7 bases, and 10 bases had no gene match. The CDR3 DNA reads as TGTGCCAGCACCCGTCGGTCGGGAGGCGAGCAGTTCTTC. Residues: CASTRRSGGEQFF.

The rearrangement links TRBV30 to TRBJ2-1; weak D call: TRBD2 (6 bases). Trimming cost V 2 bases and J 2 bases, with 10 bases left between them. The germline V gene has CDR1 GTSNPN and CDR2 SVGIG (reference sequence). The CDR3 has 14 residues. The CDR3 bases are TGTGCCTGGAGTCGGGGCGGGACCTACAATGAGCAGTTCTTC. Amino acid sequence: CAWSRGGTYNEQFF.

The V gene is TRBV9, the J gene TRBJ1-2, with D unresolved. The germline V gene has CDR1 SGDLS and CDR2 YYNGEE. Trimming removed 0 bases from V and 4 bases from J, with 7 bases in between. CDR3 length: 13 amino acids. As DNA, the CDR3 is TGTGCCAGCAGCGTAGGAGGCCTCTATGGCTACACCTTC. Translating gives CASSVGGLYGYTF.

Points on this clone: Other DNA sequences from this sample encode an identical CDR3 as well. The genes are TRBV30 and TRBJ2-7; D call uncertain. CDR3 length: 11 residues. V was cut by 5 bases and J by 1 base, with 6 bases left in between. From germline, CDR1 is GTSNPN and CDR2 SVGIG (reference sequence). The CDR3 DNA sequence: TGTGCCTGGTCCTCTTCCTACGAGCAGTACTTC. Translated: CAWSSSYEQYF.

The chain links TRBV13 to TRBJ2-1, with TRBD2 matching over 14 bases. The CDR3 consists of 15 residues. The trim removed 7 bases at V and 8 bases at J, leaving 7 bases unmatched. Germline V gives CDR1 PRHDT, CDR2 FYEKMQ (reference sequence). For the CDR3, the DNA is TGTGCCAGCACAGTGGGACTAGCGGGAGTGGATGAGCAGTTCTTC. This sequence encodes CASTVGLAGVDEQFF.

This rearrangement joins TRBV7-8 to TRBJ2-2; D ambiguous. Germline CDR1 is SGHVS and CDR2 is FQNEAQ. V lost 7 bases, J lost 6 bases, and 12 bases lay in between. The CDR3 extends over 13 amino acids. The DNA for the CDR3 is TGTGCCAGCAACGTCCCCGGAGCCGGGGAGCTGTTTTTT. Translating gives CASNVPGAGELFF. Looking up the rest from reference TRBV7-8 and TRBJ2-2 gives the full variable domain: GAGVSQSPRYKVAKRGQDVALRCDPISGHVSLFWYQQALGQGPEFLTYFQNEAQLDKSGLPSDRFFAERPEGSVSTLKIQRTQQEDSAVYLCASNVPGAGELFFGEGSRLTVL.

The chain carries TRBV5-5 and TRBJ1-1, with D uncertain. The germline V and J ends were trimmed by 1 base and 4 bases, with 5 bases remaining between them. Germline V gene data show CDR1 as SGHKS and CDR2 as YYEKEE (reference sequence). The CDR3 loop spans 12 amino acids. The CDR3 region has the DNA TGTGCCAGCAGCTTGCTAGGCACTGAAGCTTTCTTT. It encodes CASSLLGTEAFF.

The sample holds a few counts of this clone. This rearrangement joins TRBV5-4 to TRBJ1-1; 8 nucleotides match TRBD1. Germline V CDR1 and CDR2: SGHNT, YYREEE (reference sequence). The CDR3 totals 15 residues. The V segment lost 4 bases and the J segment 4 bases; nucleotides outside the gene matches: 9. The chain's CDR3 is CASSEGGQGATEAFF. CDR3 bases: TGTGCCAGCAGCGAGGGGGGTCAGGGGGCCACTGAAGCTTTCTTT.

This chain joins TRBV25-1 and TRBJ1-6; D gene ambiguous. V dropped 5 bases and J dropped 0 bases, with 8 bases sitting between them. The length of the CDR3 is 15 residues. Per the germline V gene, CDR1 is MGHDK and CDR2 is SYGVNS. CDR3 in amino acids: CASSTADSYNSPLHF. The CDR3 DNA reads TGTGCCAGCAGTACTGCGGACTCCTATAATTCACCCCTCCACTTT.

CDR3: CASSLATGNTGELFF. DNA for the CDR3: TGTGCCAGCAGCTTGGCCACGGGGAACACCGGGGAGCTGTTTTTT. The J gene is TRBJ2-2, the V gene TRBV7-9; D is undetermined. With 3 bases removed from V and 1 base from J, the gap between germline ends came to 9 bases. The CDR3 loop spans 15 amino acids. CDR1 is SEHNR and CDR2 is FQNEAQ in the germline V gene (reference sequence).

This chain uses TRBV4-2 with TRBJ1-5; the D is unclear. V lost 0 bases and J 0 bases, leaving 6 bases between the germline ends. Germline V gene lookup returns CDR1 LGHNA and CDR2 YNFKEQ. The CDR3 is 15 amino acids. Here the CDR3 reads CASSQDAGSNQPQHF. DNA for the CDR3: TGTGCCAGCAGCCAAGACGCAGGTAGCAATCAGCCCCAGCATTTT.

The V call is TRBV30, the J call TRBJ1-1; tentatively, D is TRBD1 (5 bases). The CDR3 is made up of 14 amino acids. Trimming cost V 1 base and J 5 bases, with 14 bases left between them. Germline V gene sequence: CDR1 GTSNPN, CDR2 SVGIG (reference sequence). As DNA, the CDR3 is TGTGCCTGGAGTGGGGGGGGGATGGGTACTGAAGCTTTCTTT. It is translated as CAWSGGGMGTEAFF.

The chain uses TRBV7-2 and TRBJ1-3, with D unclear. Between the trimmed V and J ends, which lost 6 bases and 0 bases, there was a span of 12 bases. This CDR3 spans 15 amino acids. The V gene's germline CDR1 is SGHTA and CDR2 FQGNSA. The CDR3 DNA reads TGTGCCAGCAGTTCATACGGGAGCTCTGGAAACACCATATATTTT. As protein: CASSSYGSSGNTIYF.

With respect to this clone: Its ends do not fully match the called genes, so a read error is possible. The chain has TRBV15 and TRBJ1-6, with D perhaps matching TRBD1 (6 bases). The CDR3 sequence is 18 residues long. Germline V gives CDR1 LNHNV, CDR2 YYDKDF (reference sequence). The CDR3 DNA sequence: TGTGCCACCAGCAGCCCCGATCTGGACAGCTCCTATAATTCACCCCCCCACTTT. Translated: CATSSPDLDSSYNSPPHF.